Shown below are 17 T cell receptor beta chains from a single sample sequenced in a study of blood T cell repertoires in COVID-19. Generated by immunoSEQ multiplex PCR, the TCRdb table keeps only in-frame clones and is missing some. The sample holds about 310,000 clones, 89% seen once. The sequencing input was PBMCs or T cells enriched from blood (not recorded which). These receptors came from a man aged 60 to 69 who had recovered from COVID-19.

The gene calls are TRBV28 and TRBJ2-1, with D hard to call. The CDR3 runs 15 residues. Germline values: CDR1 MDHEN, CDR2 SYDVKM. V gave up 2 bases and J gave up 3 bases, with 11 bases separating them. CDR3 protein: CASSLRQAGYNEQFF. The CDR3 bases are TGTGCCAGCAGTTTACGACAAGCCGGCTACAATGAGCAGTTCTTC.

The chain employs TRBV27 and TRBJ2-5, with TRBD1 matching 7 bases. Germline lookup yields CDR1 MNHEY and CDR2 SMNVEV (reference sequence). V dropped 5 bases and J dropped 4; count of bases not matched to a gene: 10. This CDR3 contains 15 residues. The CDR3 region is CASSLTGKERETQYF. The CDR3 DNA follows: TGTGCCAGCAGTCTGACAGGGAAGGAGAGAGAGACCCAGTACTTC.

The chain employs TRBV20-1 and TRBJ1-1, with TRBD1 matching over 7 bases. This CDR3 is built from 15 residues. The ends lost 3 bases at V and 4 bases at J; junction bases unmatched: 11. Germline V gives CDR1 DFQATT, CDR2 SNEGSKA (reference sequence). The CDR3 coding sequence is TGCAGTGCTAGTAAGGGGTCGACAGGGAGCACTGAAGCTTTCTTT. Its translation is CSASKGSTGSTEAFF.

The chain employs TRBV5-4 and TRBJ2-3; perhaps TRBD2 as D (6 bases). The CDR3 loop spans 14 amino acids. Germline V gives CDR1 SGHNT, CDR2 YYREEE (reference sequence). V shed 0 bases and J shed 4 bases, with 9 bases lying between them. The CDR3: CASSLVAVPDTQYF. In DNA, the CDR3 is TGTGCCAGCAGCTTGGTAGCGGTCCCAGATACGCAGTATTTT.

This sequence joins TRBV28 and TRBJ1-2; TRBD1 agrees at 10 bases. The CDR3 extends over 14 amino acids. V was clipped by 6 bases and J by 7 bases; unmatched bases: 8. Germline V CDR1 and CDR2: MDHEN, SYDVKM. The CDR3 spells CASRYPGQGTGYTF. The CDR3 DNA reads as TGTGCCAGCAGGTACCCGGGACAGGGGACTGGCTACACCTTC.

This chain joins TRBV18 and TRBJ2-7; TRBD2 aligns across 11 bases. Germline V gives CDR1 KGHSH, CDR2 LQKENI. V dropped 3 bases and J dropped 6; count of bases not matched to a gene: 13. The CDR3 runs 17 residues. The CDR3 coding sequence is TGTGCCAGCTCACCGATAGGACTAGCGGGTAGCCCACTCGAGCAGTACTTC. Residues: CASSPIGLAGSPLEQYF.

The chain is built from TRBV24-1 and TRBJ2-5; D is perhaps TRBD2 (6 bases). Germline CDR1 KGHDR, CDR2 SFDVKD. Trimming removed 4 bases at V and 2 bases at J, with 13 bases between. The CDR3 is made up of 15 amino acids. CDR3 in DNA: TGTGCCACCAGTGACCAGGGACTCCCACAAGAGACCCAGTACTTC. It specifies CATSDQGLPQETQYF.

This chain connects TRBV2 to TRBJ2-5; 7 positions agree with TRBD1. V lost 7 bases, J lost 0 bases, and 8 bases stayed unmatched. This CDR3 has 15 residues. In germline, CDR1 is SNHLY, CDR2 FYNNEI. The CDR3 DNA is TGTGCCAGCAACTCTCGGACAGGCAACCAAGAGACCCAGTACTTC. Translating gives CASNSRTGNQETQYF.

The chain is built from TRBV5-8 and TRBJ1-6; a possible D gene is TRBD1 (5 bases). V lost 7 bases and J lost 3, with 8 bases in between. This CDR3 is 13 amino acids long. Germline loops: CDR1 SGHTS, CDR2 YDEGEE. CDR3: CASPRDYNSPLHF. CDR3 nucleotide sequence: TGTGCCAGCCCCAGGGACTATAATTCACCCCTCCACTTT. Supplemented by reference TRBV5-8 and TRBJ1-6, the full variable domain reads EAGVTQSPTHLIKTRGQQATLRCSPISGHTSVYWYQQALGLGLQFLLWYDEGEERNRGNFPPRFSGRQFPNYSSELNVNALELEDSALYLCASPRDYNSPLHFGNGTRLTVT.

The J gene is TRBJ1-4, the V gene TRBV7-6, with a weak D call TRBD1 (6 bases). CDR1 is SGHVS, CDR2 FNYEAQ, per germline. This CDR3 spans 18 amino acids. Trimming shortened V by 0 bases and J by 0 bases, and 14 bases separated the two germline ends. CDR3 sequence reads: CASSLAGRGGATNEKLFF. The CDR3 nucleotides are TGTGCCAGCAGCTTAGCTGGCAGGGGTGGAGCAACTAATGAAAAACTGTTTTTT.

This clone came up once. The chain couples TRBV15 to TRBJ1-4; a possible D gene is TRBD1 (5 bases). CDR1 and CDR2 from the germline V gene are LNHNV and YYDKDF (reference sequence). The CDR3 extends over 16 amino acids. V lost 0 bases and J lost 0, with 8 bases in between. CDR3 bases: TGTGCCACCAGCAGAGAAGCAGGGCCAACTAATGAAAAACTGTTTTTT. Its translation is CATSREAGPTNEKLFF.

CDR3 bases: TGTGCCACCAGTGATTCCAGGGGATCCGGCACTGAAGCTTTCTTT. Protein product: CATSDSRGSGTEAFF. The chain uses TRBV24-1 and TRBJ1-1, with a possible D match to TRBD1 (6 bases). The V gene lost 2 bases and the J gene lost 4 bases, with 13 bases spanning the gap. This CDR3 comprises 15 residues. Germline CDR1 reads KGHDR; CDR2 reads SFDVKD.

In regard to this clone: A read error is possible here, since a much larger clone lies one base away. The rearrangement uses TRBV28 and TRBJ2-1; 9 bases are a match to TRBD2. V lost 7 bases to trimming and J lost 6 bases; unmatched junction nucleotides: 16. The length of the CDR3 is 17 residues. Germline values: CDR1 MDHEN, CDR2 SYDVKM. DNA of the CDR3: TGTGCCAGCACCCCGAGAGGAGCGGGAGGACGAATCAATGAGCAGTTCTTC. It specifies CASTPRGAGGRINEQFF.

Comments on this clone: Additional DNA sequences in this sample encode the identical CDR3. The rearrangement uses TRBV7-3 and TRBJ1-1; possibly TRBD1 for D (6 bases). CDR3 length equals 13 residues. Germline V CDR1 and CDR2: SGHTA, FQGTGA. Trimming removed 6 bases from V and 1 base from J, with 9 bases in between. The chain's CDR3 is CASSLQGNTEAFF. The DNA of the CDR3 is TGTGCCAGCAGTCTACAGGGGAACACTGAAGCTTTCTTT.

V usage is TRBV11-3 and J usage is TRBJ2-2; a possible D gene is TRBD2 (7 bases). Trimming stripped 0 bases from V and 3 bases from J, with 14 bases between. From germline, CDR1 is SGHNT and CDR2 YENEEA. This CDR3 has 17 residues. CDR3 in DNA: TGTGCCAGCAGCTTAGACCCGGGGGGCTGGGACACCGGGGAGCTGTTTTTT. Translating it yields CASSLDPGGWDTGELFF.

The gene calls are TRBV7-9 and TRBJ1-6; TRBD1 agrees at 7 bases. The V segment lost 3 bases and the J segment 4 bases; nucleotides outside the gene matches: 12. This CDR3 comprises 18 residues. The germline V gene encodes CDR1 SEHNR and CDR2 FQNEAQ (reference sequence). CDR3 region: CASSFGDRARLYNSPLHF. CDR3 DNA: TGTGCCAGCAGCTTCGGTGACAGGGCCCGTTTATATAATTCACCCCTCCACTTT.

The chain carries TRBV7-8 and TRBJ2-7; 9 bases line up with TRBD1. The trim removed 5 bases at V and 4 bases at J, leaving 3 bases unmatched. The CDR3 covers 13 residues. Germline V gene data show CDR1 as SGHVS and CDR2 as FQNEAQ. The CDR3 nucleotides read TGTGCCAGCAGCCCCGGGACAGGGTACGAGCAGTACTTC. Amino acid sequence: CASSPGTGYEQYF.